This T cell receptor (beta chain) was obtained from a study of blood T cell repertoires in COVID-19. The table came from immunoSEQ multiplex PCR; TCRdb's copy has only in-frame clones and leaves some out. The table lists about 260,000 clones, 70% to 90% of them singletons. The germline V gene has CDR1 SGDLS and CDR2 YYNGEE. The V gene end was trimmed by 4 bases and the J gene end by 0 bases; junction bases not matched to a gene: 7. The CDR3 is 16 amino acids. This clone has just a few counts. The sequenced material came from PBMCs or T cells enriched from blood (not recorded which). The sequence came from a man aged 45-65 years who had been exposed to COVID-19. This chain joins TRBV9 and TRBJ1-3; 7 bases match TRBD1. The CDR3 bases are TGTGCCAGCAGCCCCGGGACAGTTGTCTCTGGAAACACCATATATTTT. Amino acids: CASSPGTVVSGNTIYF.